The rows below give T cell receptor beta chains drawn from one sample of a study of Ad26.COV2.S vaccination and SARS-CoV-2 variants. Sequencing used immunoSEQ multiplex PCR; TCRdb keeps in-frame clones, though not all of them. Among about 350,000 clones listed, about 88% were seen once. Source: peripheral blood, taken in a trial of Ad26.COV2.S vaccine versus placebo. The receptors derive from a person between 18 and 65 years old who received the Ad26.COV2.S COVID-19 vaccine or a placebo. Both conserved end residues are part of each CDR3. The D gene is left open where the match is weak. Only part of the rows carry a size: once, few, many, or a class if the clone is expanded.

d_call,v_call,j_call,clone_size,cdr3_nt,cdr3_aa
TRBD1,TRBV30,TRBJ2-7,NA,TGTGCCTGGAGTGTCGGGACAGTATACGAGCAGTACTTC,CAWSVGTVYEQYF
TRBD1,TRBV25-1,TRBJ1-3,NA,TGTGCCAGCATATCGACCGGGACAGGGGGCCGAAACACCATATATTTT,CASISTGTGGRNTIYF
NA,TRBV30,TRBJ1-3,NA,TGTGCCTGGAGTGGGGCCACCTCTGGAAACACCATATATTTT,CAWSGATSGNTIYF
NA,TRBV6-6,TRBJ1-6,NA,TGTGCCAGCAAGCCCGACCTTAATAATTCACCCCTCCACTTT,CASKPDLNNSPLHF
NA,TRBV27,TRBJ1-2,NA,TGTGCCAGCAGTTTATCGACGACAGGAACTAACTATGGCTACACCTTC,CASSLSTTGTNYGYTF
NA,TRBV30,TRBJ2-1,NA,TGTGCCTGGAGTATGAATGAGCAGTTCTTC,CAWSMNEQFF
NA,TRBV7-2,TRBJ2-1,NA,TGTGCCAGCAGCTCGGGCCGCCTTGATGAGCAGTTCTTC,CASSSGRLDEQFF
TRBD2,TRBV19,TRBJ2-5,NA,TGTGCCAGTAGTGTTATAGCGGGGGGGCCTCGGCAAGAGACCCAGTACTTC,CASSVIAGGPRQETQYF
NA,TRBV5-1,TRBJ1-2,NA,TGCGCCAGCAGCTTGGGCGATTATGGCTACACCTTC,CASSLGDYGYTF
NA,TRBV6-5,TRBJ1-1,NA,TGTGCCAGCAGACCACAGGGCAGGCCGGCTTTCTTT,CASRPQGRPAFF
NA,TRBV6-1,TRBJ1-2,once,TGTGCCAGCAGTGAATTAGAACCGTACTTC,CASSELEPYF
NA,TRBV7-9,TRBJ1-1,few,TGTGCCAGCAGCCCGCAGGGCCTTTTGAACACTGAAGCTTTCTTT,CASSPQGLLNTEAFF
TRBD1,TRBV7-3,TRBJ1-4,NA,TGTGCCAGCAGCTTTTCCGGGACAGAGGGGGAAAAACTGTTTTTT,CASSFSGTEGEKLFF
NA,TRBV19,TRBJ2-1,NA,TGTGCCAGTAGTATAGGTAGCGGCTACAATGAGCAGTTCTTC,CASSIGSGYNEQFF
NA,TRBV4-3,TRBJ2-3,NA,TGCGCCAGCAGTATGGGGGGGCTTGCAGATACGCAGTATTTT,CASSMGGLADTQYF
NA,TRBV7-6,TRBJ2-2,NA,TGTGCCAGCAGCTTCAGGGGAATAGGGGCCGGGGAGCTGTTTTTT,CASSFRGIGAGELFF
NA,TRBV5-1,TRBJ1-1,NA,TGCGCCAGCAGCGAATCAGGGGAAACTGAAGCTTTCTTT,CASSESGETEAFF